This T cell receptor beta chain was sequenced during a study of control samples from healthy donors and cancer patients. The CDR3 is 19 residues long. V lost 3 bases to trimming and J lost 0 bases, with 24 bases between them. Germline assignment: CDR1 DFQATT and CDR2 SNEGSKA (reference sequence). Assay used: immunoSEQ multiplex PCR; TCRdb lists only in-frame clones, some missing. The sample records 70,000 to 85,000 clones, around 83% being singletons. This clone was detected a few times. The source of this sequence is a man in his sixties with head and neck cancer. Sequences were obtained from PBMCs. The gene calls are TRBV20-1 and TRBJ1-5; D is unresolved. The CDR3 loop is CSASFSPGSAVVSNQPQHF. CDR3 DNA: TGCAGTGCTAGTTTCTCCCCGGGGAGTGCGGTCGTTAGCAATCAGCCCCAGCATTTT.